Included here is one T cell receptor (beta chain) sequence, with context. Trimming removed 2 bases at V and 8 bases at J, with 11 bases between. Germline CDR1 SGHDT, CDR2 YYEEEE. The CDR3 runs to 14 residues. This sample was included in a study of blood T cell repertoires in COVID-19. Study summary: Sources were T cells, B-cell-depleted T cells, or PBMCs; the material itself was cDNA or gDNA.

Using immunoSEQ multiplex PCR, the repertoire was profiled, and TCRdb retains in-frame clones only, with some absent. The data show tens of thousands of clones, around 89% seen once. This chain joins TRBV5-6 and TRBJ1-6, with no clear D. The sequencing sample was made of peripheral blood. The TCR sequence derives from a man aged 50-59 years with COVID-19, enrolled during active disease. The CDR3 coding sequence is TGTGCCAGCAGCTTACGGGTTCCTGATTCACCCCTCCACTTT. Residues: CASSLRVPDSPLHF.